This T cell receptor beta chain is drawn from a study of CD8+ T cells in alopecia areata. Findings and limits, study-wide: Many expanded lesional clones persisted during tofacitinib (in both scalp and blood).

Regarding treatment: oral pan-JAK inhibitor, 5-10 mg twice daily. Alopecia areata patients gave lesional scalp punch biopsies and peripheral blood samples. This clone was recorded a few times. Its antigen is as yet unknown. V was shortened by 4 bases and J by 1 base, with 13 bases between the two germline ends. The CDR3 runs 14 residues. The germline CDR1 and CDR2 sequences are SQVTM and ANQGSEA. cDNA prepared by RNA extraction and subsequent reverse transcription served as the template for sequencing. Data came from immunoSEQ multiplex PCR; TCRdb stores just in-frame clones and leaves some out. The sample consists of some 220,000 clones, more than 45% of them appearing once.

The material sequenced was CD4+ T cells sorted from blood, taken at week 4, from a patient treated with tofacitinib. The V gene is TRBV29-1, the J gene TRBJ1-1; D gene uncertain. The sequence was collected from a human donor with alopecia areata. CDR3 coding DNA: TGCAGCGTTGCCACATGGGCTCGGAACACTGAAGCTTTCTTT. Translation gives CSVATWARNTEAFF.